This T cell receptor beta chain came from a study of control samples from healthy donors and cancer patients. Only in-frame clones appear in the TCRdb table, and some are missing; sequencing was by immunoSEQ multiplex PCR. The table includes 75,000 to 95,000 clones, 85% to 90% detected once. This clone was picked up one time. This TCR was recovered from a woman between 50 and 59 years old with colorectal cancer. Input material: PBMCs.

CDR3 nucleotides: TGTGCCAGCAGCCCGGGAGGGATGAACACTGAAGCTTTCTTT. It codes for CASSPGGMNTEAFF. V usage is TRBV7-8 and J usage is TRBJ1-1, with unresolved D. Germline values: CDR1 SGHVS, CDR2 FQNEAQ. The V end lost 5 bases, the J end lost 0 bases, and 10 bases lay between the germline ends. The CDR3 is 14 amino acids.